This T cell receptor (beta chain) was identified in a study of control samples from healthy donors and cancer patients. This CDR3 contains 14 residues. Deletions cut 2 bases from V and 6 bases from J, with 15 bases between. Germline CDR1 is GTSNPN and CDR2 is SVGIG (reference sequence). The assay was immunoSEQ multiplex PCR, and TCRdb's table has in-frame clones only and misses some. Of approximately 150,000 clones in the sample, around nine tenths are singletons; the top ten hold approximately 1.6%. V usage is TRBV30 and J usage is TRBJ2-3, with D perhaps matching TRBD2 (6 bases). The source of this sequence is a man aged 18 to 30 in good health. The sequencing sample was made of blood. The CDR3 is CAWSHNGGRDTQYF. The DNA of the CDR3 is TGTGCCTGGAGTCACAATGGGGGGAGGGATACGCAGTATTTT. The whole variable domain, remainder taken from reference TRBV30 and TRBJ2-3, is SQTIHQWPATLVQPVGSPLSLECTVEGTSNPNLYWYRQAAGRGLQLLFYSVGIGQISSEVPQNLSASRPQDRQFILSSKKLLLSDSGFYLCAWSHNGGRDTQYFGPGTRLTVL.